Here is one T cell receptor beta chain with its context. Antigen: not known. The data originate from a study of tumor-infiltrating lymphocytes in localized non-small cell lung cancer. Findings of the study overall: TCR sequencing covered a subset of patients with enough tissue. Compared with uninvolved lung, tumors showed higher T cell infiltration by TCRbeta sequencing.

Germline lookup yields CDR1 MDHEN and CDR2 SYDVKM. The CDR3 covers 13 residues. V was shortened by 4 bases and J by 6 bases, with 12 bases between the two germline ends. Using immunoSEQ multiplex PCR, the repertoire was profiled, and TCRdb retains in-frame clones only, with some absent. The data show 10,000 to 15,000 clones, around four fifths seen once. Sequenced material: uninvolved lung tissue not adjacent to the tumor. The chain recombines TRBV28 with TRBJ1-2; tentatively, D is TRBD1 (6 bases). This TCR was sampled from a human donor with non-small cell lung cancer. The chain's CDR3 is CASSSGVLDGYTF. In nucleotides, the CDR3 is TGTGCCAGCAGTTCAGGGGTCCTGGATGGCTACACCTTC.